The 20 T cell receptor beta chains in this list originate from one sample, sequenced in a study of blood T cell repertoires in COVID-19. Libraries were prepared by immunoSEQ multiplex PCR; TCRdb keeps only in-frame clonotypes and omits some of them. This table holds 200,000 to 250,000 clones, about nine tenths found once. The sample taken for sequencing was peripheral blood. The source of these receptors is a young man with COVID-19, enrolled during active disease.

This chain links TRBV6-2 or TRBV6-3 with TRBJ2-1, with a weak D call TRBD1 (6 bases). This CDR3 spans 15 amino acids. Germline V gives CDR1 MNHEY, CDR2 SVGEGT. Between the trimmed V and J ends, which lost 5 bases and 4 bases, there was a span of 15 bases. The CDR3 region has the DNA TGTGCCAGCAGTGCTTGGGGGACAAGATACAATGAGCAGTTCTTC. It codes for CASSAWGTRYNEQFF.

This clone showed up just once. CDR3 coding DNA: TGTGCCAGTAGAATCGACAGGGCCGGAAACACCATATATTTT. Residues: CASRIDRAGNTIYF. The chain carries TRBV19 and TRBJ1-3; 7 positions agree with TRBD1. The CDR3 is made up of 14 amino acids. The V segment lost 6 bases and the J segment 4 bases; nucleotides outside the gene matches: 6. Germline V gives CDR1 LNHDA, CDR2 SQIVND (reference sequence).

The chain joins TRBV19 to TRBJ1-1, with D tentatively TRBD1 (6 bases). V lost 7 bases, J lost 4 bases, and 16 bases lay in between. The germline V gene encodes CDR1 LNHDA and CDR2 SQIVND (reference sequence). This CDR3 is built from 14 residues. The CDR3 DNA is TGTGCCAGTACCTCAATCTCCAGGGGCACTGAAGCTTTCTTT. Translated, it gives CASTSISRGTEAFF. Full variable domain (remainder filled in from reference TRBV19 and TRBJ1-1): DGGITQSPKYLFRKEGQNVTLSCEQNLNHDAMYWYRQDPGQGLRLIYYSQIVNDFQKGDIAEGYSVSREKKESFPLTVTSAQKNPTAFYLCASTSISRGTEAFFGQGTRLTVV.

The chain is built from TRBV7-9 and TRBJ1-2; maybe TRBD1 (6 bases). Trimming shortened V by 5 bases and J by 7 bases, and 8 bases separated the two germline ends. Germline V gives CDR1 SEHNR, CDR2 FQNEAQ (reference sequence). The CDR3 is 11 residues long. The CDR3 sequence is CASSQGSGYTF. For the CDR3, the DNA is TGTGCCAGCAGCCAGGGGTCTGGCTACACCTTC.

The chain uses TRBV10-3 and TRBJ2-7; possibly TRBD1 for D (7 bases). This CDR3 has 15 residues. CDR1 and CDR2 from the germline V gene are ENHRY and SYGVKD. The V and J ends lost 6 bases and 7 bases respectively, with 22 bases between them. The CDR3 DNA follows: TGTGCCATCAGACAACGGGGAGAGGGGGCGGGGGAGCAGTACTTC. This sequence encodes CAIRQRGEGAGEQYF.

The V gene is TRBV5-1, the J gene TRBJ1-4; TRBD1 might be the D (6 bases). Germline CDR1 reads SGHRS; CDR2 reads YFSETQ. The CDR3 length is 16 residues. V shed 1 base and J shed 8 bases, with 18 bases lying between them. The CDR3 spells CASSLLWGRFREKLFF. CDR3 bases: TGCGCCAGCAGCTTGTTGTGGGGGCGTTTCAGAGAAAAACTGTTTTTT.

The chain joins TRBV19 to TRBJ1-2; possible D gene TRBD1, 6 bases. Looked up from germline, CDR1 is LNHDA and CDR2 is SQIVND (reference sequence). With 4 bases removed from V and 6 bases from J, the gap between germline ends came to 12 bases. This CDR3 spans 13 amino acids. CDR3 sequence reads: CASSKDRPNGYTF. The CDR3 DNA reads as TGTGCCAGTAGTAAAGACAGGCCTAATGGCTACACCTTC.

V and J are TRBV19 and TRBJ2-1; 7 bases map to TRBD1. The CDR3 sequence is 15 residues long. The ends lost 3 bases at V and 7 bases at J; junction bases unmatched: 9. Germline values: CDR1 LNHDA, CDR2 SQIVND (reference sequence). CDR3 sequence reads: CASSIRQGVANEQFF. The CDR3 DNA is TGTGCCAGTAGTATTCGGCAGGGGGTAGCAAATGAGCAGTTCTTC.

CDR3 residues: CASSFTGVGYTF. In nucleotides, the CDR3 is TGTGCCAGCAGCTTCACAGGGGTTGGCTACACCTTC. J is TRBJ1-2 and V is TRBV11-2; 7 bases are a match to TRBD1. The ends lost 3 bases at V and 7 bases at J; junction bases unmatched: 2. Germline V lookup: CDR1 SGHAT, CDR2 FQNNGV. CDR3 length: 12 residues.

The V gene is TRBV6-5, the J gene TRBJ1-3, with 7 nucleotides matching TRBD1. The germline V gene has CDR1 MNHEY and CDR2 SVGAGI. The CDR3 is 16 amino acids. V was clipped by 0 bases and J by 7 bases; unmatched bases: 9. The CDR3 DNA is TGTGCCAGCAGTTACTCAGGGGGCACATTCCGGAACACCATATATTTT. Translation: CASSYSGGTFRNTIYF.

The J gene is TRBJ1-5, the V gene TRBV13; D is unclear. Trimming removed 5 bases at V and 5 bases at J, with 16 bases between. CDR3 length equals 15 residues. The germline V gene encodes CDR1 PRHDT and CDR2 FYEKMQ (reference sequence). The CDR3 here is CASSAGGLGDQPQHF. For the CDR3, the DNA is TGTGCCAGCAGCGCCGGCGGGCTTGGCGATCAGCCCCAGCATTTT.

The chain recombines TRBV7-2 with TRBJ2-1; the match to TRBD2 covers 8 bases. V was clipped by 10 bases and J by 7 bases; unmatched bases: 18. Germline V gives CDR1 SGHTA, CDR2 FQGNSA. CDR3 size: 16 residues. The CDR3 loop is CATSLPAGSGDNEQFF. The CDR3 region has the DNA TGTGCCACCTCCCTACCCGCTGGTAGCGGGGATAATGAGCAGTTCTTC.

This chain connects TRBV29-1 to TRBJ2-1; the match to TRBD2 covers 9 bases. The V gene end was trimmed by 7 bases and the J gene end by 2 bases; junction bases not matched to a gene: 6. The CDR3 has 14 residues. The germline gives CDR1 SQVTM, CDR2 ANQGSEA. The CDR3 nucleotides are TGCAGCGCCGAGGGGACTAGCCCCTACAATGAGCAGTTCTTC. Protein product: CSAEGTSPYNEQFF.

This clone was counted once. This chain connects TRBV24-1 to TRBJ2-5; tentatively, D is TRBD1 (5 bases). Trimming cost V 4 bases and J 5 bases, with 10 bases left between them. CDR3 length: 13 amino acids. Germline V gene sequence: CDR1 KGHDR, CDR2 SFDVKD. DNA for the CDR3: TGTGCCACCAGTGAAGCAGGGATGGAGACCCAGTACTTC. Translation gives CATSEAGMETQYF.

The gene calls are TRBV7-3 and TRBJ1-5; D ambiguous. The germline V gene encodes CDR1 SGHTA and CDR2 FQGTGA. Trimming shortened V by 2 bases and J by 6 bases, and 8 bases separated the two germline ends. The CDR3 covers 13 residues. The CDR3 DNA follows: TGTGCCAGCAGCTTAGAGGTTGGTCAGCCCCAGCATTTT. Translated, it gives CASSLEVGQPQHF.

The V call is TRBV5-4, the J call TRBJ2-1; weak D call: TRBD1 (5 bases). The CDR3 extends over 15 amino acids. Trimming left V 4 bases short and J 0 bases short, with 11 bases between. In germline, CDR1 is SGHNT, CDR2 YYREEE (reference sequence). CDR3 nucleotide sequence: TGTGCCAGCAGCCCAGGGCCAGGCTCCTACAATGAGCAGTTCTTC. Translation: CASSPGPGSYNEQFF. The full variable domain, with the rest looked up from reference TRBV5-4 and TRBJ2-1, is ETGVTQSPTHLIKTRGQQVTLRCSSQSGHNTVSWYQQALGQGPQFIFQYYREEENGRGNFPPRFSGLQFPNYSSELNVNALELDDSALYLCASSPGPGSYNEQFFGPGTRLTVL.

This clone appeared a single time. The chain has TRBV4-1 and TRBJ1-5; D ambiguous. The CDR3 consists of 13 residues. Trimming shortened V by 2 bases and J by 3 bases, and 5 bases separated the two germline ends. Germline V gene lookup returns CDR1 MGHRA and CDR2 YSYEKL. This chain's CDR3 is CASSQFNNQPQHF. The CDR3 DNA is TGCGCCAGCAGCCAATTTAACAATCAGCCCCAGCATTTT.

V gene TRBV14 combines with J gene TRBJ1-1; 10 bases are a match to TRBD1. In germline, CDR1 is SGHDN, CDR2 FVKESK. Trimming took 4 bases from V and 5 from J; bases not matched to a gene: 4. The CDR3 runs 14 residues. The CDR3 reads CASSRDRGGTEAFF. As DNA, the CDR3 is TGTGCCAGCAGCCGGGACAGGGGAGGGACTGAAGCTTTCTTT.

The rearrangement joins TRBV19 to TRBJ1-1; D is uncertain. The CDR3 spans 16 residues. The germline V gene encodes CDR1 LNHDA and CDR2 SQIVND (reference sequence). The V gene lost 7 bases and the J gene lost 1 base, with 19 bases spanning the gap. The CDR3 nucleotides read TGTGCCAGTAACGAAAACTGGGCAGGCCGGAACACTGAAGCTTTCTTT. Translation: CASNENWAGRNTEAFF.

The genes are TRBV11-3 and TRBJ2-2; tentative D call: TRBD2 (6 bases). The CDR3 runs 14 residues. V lost 0 bases, J lost 8 bases, and 10 bases lay in between. Germline CDR1 is SGHNT and CDR2 is YENEEA. The CDR3 loop is CASSLDGLAGELFF. The CDR3 nucleotides are TGTGCCAGCAGCTTAGATGGGCTAGCGGGGGAGCTGTTTTTT.